A selection of T cell receptor beta chains follows, all from one sample in a study of cytomegalovirus exposure and HLA in healthy donors. Produced via immunoSEQ multiplex PCR; TCRdb's table is partial and in-frame only. Here the sample spans around 90,000 clones, about 68% being singletons. Sequencing was done on a sample of PBMCs. The source of these receptors is a human donor in good health. CDR3s include the opening cysteine and the closing phenylalanine or tryptophan. A D gene is named only where the DNA matches it firmly. The size of a clone is reported for some rows only, either as once, few or many, or as a class for expanded clones.

d_gene,abundance,j_gene,v_gene,CDR3nt,CDR3aa
-,-,TRBJ2-5,TRBV11-3,TGTGCCAGCAGCTTAGGACAGTCTTTACAAGAGACCCAGTACTTC,CASSLGQSLQETQYF
TRBD1,-,TRBJ1-5,TRBV7-8,TGTGCCAGCCAAGACAGGGGAATGAATCAGCCCCAGCATTTT,CASQDRGMNQPQHF
-,-,TRBJ1-2,TRBV7-3,TGTGCCAGCAGCCCCAATGGCAGGCCGAGGGGGAGCTATGGCTACACCTTC,CASSPNGRPRGSYGYTF
TRBD1,-,TRBJ2-3,TRBV5-6,TGTGCCAGCGTCGTGGGACAGTGGGCAGATACGCAGTATTTT,CASVVGQWADTQYF
-,-,TRBJ1-5,TRBV5-6,TGTGCCAGCAGCTTGTTGGGGCCAGGGAGGGACAATCAGCCCCAGCATTTT,CASSLLGPGRDNQPQHF
-,-,TRBJ1-3,TRBV6-6,TGTGCCAGCAGGGCATTACAGGGCGACACTGGAAACACCATATATTTT,CASRALQGDTGNTIYF
TRBD1,-,TRBJ2-5,TRBV19,TGTGCCAGTAGTATCCGACAGGGACAAGAGACCCAGTACTTC,CASSIRQGQETQYF
TRBD2,-,TRBJ2-5,TRBV13,TGTGCCAGCAGCACCACTAGCGGGGGCCAAGAGACCCAGTACTTC,CASSTTSGGQETQYF
TRBD2,-,TRBJ2-5,TRBV10-2,TGCGCCAGCAGAACGGGACTAGTAAGAGAGACCCAGTACTTC,CASRTGLVRETQYF
TRBD2,-,TRBJ2-1,TRBV9,TGTGCCAGCAGCCCGCCCGGGACTAGCGGCAGAGACAATGAGCAGTTCTTC,CASSPPGTSGRDNEQFF
TRBD2,few,TRBJ2-3,TRBV7-9,TGTGCCAGCAGCTTGCTCCTGGGGACTAGCGGGGTAAGACCAGATACGCAGTATTTT,CASSLLLGTSGVRPDTQYF
-,-,TRBJ2-2,TRBV25-1,TGTGCCAGCAGTGAAATCGGGGACACCGGGGAGCTGTTTTTT,CASSEIGDTGELFF
TRBD1,once,TRBJ1-1,TRBV7-9,TGTGCCAGCAGCGCCGGACAGGTCAACGCTGAAGCTTTCTTT,CASSAGQVNAEAFF
TRBD1,-,TRBJ2-7,TRBV7-9,TGTGCCAGCAGCCGGCCTGGGACAGGGGCCTACGAGCAGTACTTC,CASSRPGTGAYEQYF
-,-,TRBJ2-7,TRBV7-8,TGTGCCAGCAGCTTAGACAGGTTTATCTACGAGCAGTACTTC,CASSLDRFIYEQYF
TRBD1,-,TRBJ1-6,TRBV5-1,TGCGCCAGCAGCCCCGCCCAGACAGGGCCTAATTCACCCCTCCACTTT,CASSPAQTGPNSPLHF
TRBD1,-,TRBJ1-5,TRBV4-2,TGTGCCAGCAGCCAAGTCCGACAGGGTATGGATCAGCCCCAGCATTTT,CASSQVRQGMDQPQHF
-,once,TRBJ1-5,TRBV30,TGTGCCTGGGAGAGAGGATATAGCAATCAGCCCCAGCATTTT,CAWERGYSNQPQHF
-,few,TRBJ2-5,TRBV29-1,TGCAGCGCTTACAGGGCCGAGACCCAGTACTTC,CSAYRAETQYF
-,-,TRBJ2-7,TRBV19,TGTGCCAGTAGTATAGGTGGGGCCGGGGAGCAGTACTTC,CASSIGGAGEQYF
-,-,TRBJ1-4,TRBV2,TGTGCCAGCAATTACGCGGGCGAAAAACTGTTTTTT,CASNYAGEKLFF
-,few,TRBJ1-1,TRBV6-5,TGTGCCAGCAGTTACTCGCCAGGGGTGAACACTGAAGCTTTCTTT,CASSYSPGVNTEAFF
-,medium-sized,TRBJ2-7,TRBV7-3,TGTGCCAGCAGCTTAACACGGAGGCAGGAGGACGAGCAGTACTTC,CASSLTRRQEDEQYF
TRBD2,few,TRBJ2-5,TRBV9,TGTGCCAGCAGCGCGGGAGGGTGGACTAGCGGGGGAAGGGAGACCCAGTACTTC,CASSAGGWTSGGRETQYF
-,-,TRBJ2-3,TRBV10-2,TGCGCCAGCAGTCCGGAGAGCTACGGCACAGATACGCAGTATTTT,CASSPESYGTDTQYF
-,-,TRBJ2-3,TRBV11-3,TGTGCCAGCAGCTCCTACGGGACTCGCACAGATACGCAGTATTTT,CASSSYGTRTDTQYF
-,-,TRBJ2-7,TRBV6-1,TGTGCCAGCAGTGGGACACGCTACGAGCAGTACTTC,CASSGTRYEQYF
TRBD2,once,TRBJ2-7,TRBV11-3,TGTGCCAGCAGCGGGCGGGGGGGTGCCTACGAGCAGTACTTC,CASSGRGGAYEQYF
TRBD1,few,TRBJ1-2,TRBV7-9,TGTGCCAGCAGCTGGACAGGGGGTGAAGGCTACACCTTC,CASSWTGGEGYTF
TRBD1,-,TRBJ2-7,TRBV4-3,TGCGCCAGCAGCCATGGACAGGGAGATTACGAGCAGTACTTC,CASSHGQGDYEQYF
TRBD1,-,TRBJ2-7,TRBV30,TGTGCCTGGAGCAAACCCCCCTACGGACAGGGACGGTACGAGCAGTACTTC,CAWSKPPYGQGRYEQYF
TRBD1,-,TRBJ1-2,TRBV19,TGTGCCAGTAGTATCTTTTCGGGACAGGGGGCTTACTATGGCTACACCTTC,CASSIFSGQGAYYGYTF
-,-,TRBJ1-2,TRBV19,TGTGCCAGTAGTCCCCCCGGGGGTCGCGCCTATGGCTACACCTTC,CASSPPGGRAYGYTF
-,once,TRBJ1-3,TRBV19,TGTGCCAGTAGTACCCAGGCCGTTATGTCTGGAAACACCATATATTTT,CASSTQAVMSGNTIYF
TRBD2,few,TRBJ2-1,TRBV11-2,TGTGCCAGCGCTAGCGGGCGCTCCTACAATGAGCAGTTCTTC,CASASGRSYNEQFF
-,-,TRBJ1-4,TRBV5-1,TGCGCCAGCAGATTATTTTCGCTACAGGGTACTAATGAAAAACTGTTTTTT,CASRLFSLQGTNEKLFF
TRBD2,few,TRBJ2-7,TRBV5-6,TGTGCCAGCAGCCCCCTAGCGGGGGTCACCTACGAGCAGTACTTC,CASSPLAGVTYEQYF
-,once,TRBJ1-1,TRBV5-5,TGTGCCAGCAGCTTGGACAGGTACATGAACACTGAAGCTTTCTTT,CASSLDRYMNTEAFF
-,-,TRBJ2-3,TRBV7-7,TGTGCCAGCAGCTTAACGCTCAGGGAGGCAGATACGCAGTATTTT,CASSLTLREADTQYF
-,-,TRBJ2-2,TRBV27,TGTGCCAGCAGTTGGACAGTCCTCCAGGAGCTGTTTTTT,CASSWTVLQELFF
-,-,TRBJ1-1,TRBV29-1,TGCAGCGTGCAAAAGGGGGAGACTGAAGCTTTCTTT,CSVQKGETEAFF
TRBD1,-,TRBJ1-2,TRBV18,TGTGCCAGCTCACCCGTCCAAGGGACAGGGGAAGGCTACACCTTC,CASSPVQGTGEGYTF
-,-,TRBJ1-1,TRBV18,TGTGCCAGCTCACCGTGGACAGCCAACACTGAAGCTTTCTTT,CASSPWTANTEAFF
-,-,TRBJ2-2,TRBV19,TGTGCCAGTAGTAACTATGGCGGGGAGCTGTTTTTT,CASSNYGGELFF
TRBD1,once,TRBJ2-7,TRBV5-1,TGCGCCAGCAGCCTTTCGCCGGGGACAGGGAGGAACGAGCAGTACTTC,CASSLSPGTGRNEQYF
-,-,TRBJ1-1,TRBV11-3,TGTGCCAGCAGCTTAGGGGCAGGCCGCGCTTTCTTT,CASSLGAGRAFF
TRBD1,once,TRBJ2-7,TRBV5-1,TGCGCCAGCAGCTCGGGGCCGGGACAGGGACATCGATCCTACGAGCAGTACTTC,CASSSGPGQGHRSYEQYF
TRBD1,few,TRBJ1-1,TRBV9,TGTGCCAGCAGCGTAGGGGACAGGGCCAACACTGAAGCTTTCTTT,CASSVGDRANTEAFF
-,-,TRBJ2-2,TRBV19,TGTGCCAGTAGCCCTAGTAACACCGGGGAGCTGTTTTTT,CASSPSNTGELFF
-,-,TRBJ2-7,TRBV9,TGTGCCAGTGGACAGTACGGCTACGAGCAGTACTTC,CASGQYGYEQYF
-,few,TRBJ2-2,TRBV7-3,TGTGCCAGCAGCTTAGCGGCTCCCACCGGGGAGCTGTTTTTT,CASSLAAPTGELFF
TRBD2,-,TRBJ2-7,TRBV7-3,TGTGCCAGCAGCTTAGTTAGCGGGGGGACGGAGCAGTACTTC,CASSLVSGGTEQYF
TRBD1,-,TRBJ1-2,TRBV25-1,TGTGCCAGCAGTGTTCGGGACAGCGACCTCTACACCTTC,CASSVRDSDLYTF